The next 25 T cell receptor beta chains were all read from a single sample in a study of cytomegalovirus exposure and HLA in healthy donors. The PCR was carried out with 60 Vbeta primers and 13 Jbeta primers. Produced via immunoSEQ multiplex PCR; TCRdb's table is partial and in-frame only. This table lists 95,000 to 150,000 clones. Sequenced input: PBMCs. The receptors were sampled from a man aged 40-55 years in good health and CMV-seronegative.

Comment on this clone: The CDR3 carries no conserved terminal phenylalanine or tryptophan, so it likely arises from a read error. V is TRBV6-5 and J is TRBJ2-7; D might be TRBD1 (5 bases). V gave up 5 bases and J gave up 0 bases, with 11 bases separating them. There are 14 residues in the CDR3. The germline gives CDR1 MNHEY, CDR2 SVGAGI. CDR3 sequence (DNA): TGTGCCAGCAGTCGGACACCTTCCTCCTACGAGCAGTACTCC. This codes for CASSRTPSSYEQYS.

The chain couples TRBV6-5 to TRBJ1-2, with 7 bases fitting TRBD1. The junction had 11 bases not matched to a gene; V was cut back by 9 bases and J by 4 bases. CDR1 MNHEY and CDR2 SVGAGI come from the germline V gene. CDR3 length equals 14 residues. The chain's CDR3 is CASTSLDRTYGYTF. Here the CDR3 DNA reads TGTGCCAGTACCTCCTTGGACAGGACCTATGGCTACACCTTC.

The V call is TRBV7-2, the J call TRBJ2-2; D gene ambiguous. Deletions cut 1 base from V and 7 bases from J, with 16 bases between. Germline CDR1 reads SGHTA; CDR2 reads FQGNSA. This CDR3 has 16 residues. The CDR3 bases are TGTGCCAGCAGCTTAGTAGTCGACTCCGGGTACGGGGAGCTGTTTTTT. This translates into CASSLVVDSGYGELFF.

The CDR3 here is CFSGGTNYGYTF. In nucleotides, the CDR3 is TGTTTCTCGGGCGGGACCAACTATGGCTACACCTTC. The chain recombines TRBV28 with TRBJ1-2; TRBD1 is a possible D gene (5 bases). The CDR3 contains 12 residues. Germline values: CDR1 MDHEN, CDR2 SYDVKM.

The J gene is TRBJ1-5, the V gene TRBV7-8; possibly TRBD1 for D (6 bases). CDR3 length: 16 amino acids. Germline V gene data show CDR1 as SGHVS and CDR2 as FQNEAQ. Trimming took 5 bases from V and 5 from J, leaving 19 bases between them. As DNA, the CDR3 is TGTGCCAGCAGCCTCCCAGGCAGGGGAACGGATCAGCCCCAGCATTTT. It specifies CASSLPGRGTDQPQHF.

The genes are TRBV9 and TRBJ2-7; 11 nucleotides match TRBD1. J gave up 7 bases and V 2 bases, and 14 bases lay outside the gene matches. Germline V gene lookup returns CDR1 SGDLS and CDR2 YYNGEE. This CDR3 has 17 residues. CDR3 loop: CASSVTDRGLRLGEQYF. CDR3 nucleotides: TGTGCCAGCAGCGTTACGGACAGGGGGCTTCGATTGGGAGAGCAGTACTTC.

This sequence joins TRBV7-2 and TRBJ1-2, with 10 bases aligning to TRBD1. V shed 5 bases, J shed 3 bases, and the junction held 3 bases outside the gene matches. Germline V lookup: CDR1 SGHTA, CDR2 FQGNSA. CDR3 length: 14 residues. The CDR3 region is CASSLGTGDYGYTF. Here the CDR3 DNA reads TGTGCCAGCAGCCTAGGGACAGGGGACTATGGCTACACCTTC.

The V gene is TRBV7-2, the J gene TRBJ1-5; no definite D call. The V end was cut by 2 bases, the J end by 7 bases, with 9 bases between. Germline V gives CDR1 SGHTA, CDR2 FQGNSA. This CDR3 is 13 amino acids long. This CDR3 is CASSLRREQPQHF. The CDR3 nucleotides read TGTGCCAGCAGCTTAAGAAGGGAGCAGCCCCAGCATTTT.

V and J are TRBV11-3 and TRBJ2-7; TRBD2 matches 11 bases. The germline V gene has CDR1 SGHNT and CDR2 YENEEA. The CDR3 consists of 17 residues. Trimming took 5 bases from V and 0 from J; bases not matched to a gene: 9. CDR3 in amino acids: CASSDRGLADHSYEQYF. The DNA for the CDR3 is TGTGCCAGCAGCGACCGGGGACTAGCGGATCACTCCTACGAGCAGTACTTC.

Of note for this clone: Other nucleotide sequences in the sample specify the same CDR3. V usage is TRBV5-4 and J usage is TRBJ2-7; 10 bases are a match to TRBD1. Germline CDR1 and CDR2: SGHNT and YYREEE (reference sequence). The CDR3 contains 14 residues. Trimming removed 5 bases from V and 6 bases from J; junction bases left unmatched: 8. CDR3 nucleotide sequence: TGTGCCAGCAGTCTGGACAGGGGGGTTCGCGAGCAGTACTTC. It specifies CASSLDRGVREQYF.

The genes are TRBV5-6 and TRBJ2-2; the D gene is possibly TRBD1 (6 bases). V was clipped by 2 bases and J by 6 bases, with 8 bases between them. CDR3 length: 13 amino acids. Germline CDR1 SGHDT, CDR2 YYEEEE. The CDR3 DNA follows: TGTGCCAGCAGCTTTACAGGGTCCGGGGAGCTGTTTTTT. This encodes CASSFTGSGELFF.

The V call is TRBV7-2, the J call TRBJ1-5; D is ambiguous. Germline V gene sequence: CDR1 SGHTA, CDR2 FQGNSA. The CDR3 has 15 residues. Trimming removed 1 base at V and 7 bases at J, with 14 bases between. CDR3 sequence (DNA): TGTGCCAGCAGCTTAGTCTCCGGGGTCTACCAGCCCCAGCATTTT. Its protein is CASSLVSGVYQPQHF. The variable domain in full, completed from reference TRBV7-2 and TRBJ1-5, reads GAGVSQSPSNKVTEKGKDVELRCDPISGHTALYWYRQSLGQGLEFLIYFQGNSAPDKSGLPSDRFSAERTGGSVSTLTIQRTQQEDSAVYLCASSLVSGVYQPQHFGDGTRLSIL.

This chain connects TRBV7-2 to TRBJ2-1, with 8 bases identical to TRBD2. In germline, CDR1 is SGHTA, CDR2 FQGNSA. V trimming: 1 base; J trimming: 7 bases; junction bases outside the gene matches: 12. CDR3 length: 17 residues. CDR3 bases: TGTGCCAGCAGCTTAGTGTCTAGCGGGCTCTTTGGGAATGAGCAGTTCTTC. Amino acid sequence: CASSLVSSGLFGNEQFF. Variable domain in full (rest from reference TRBV7-2 and TRBJ2-1): GAGVSQSPSNKVTEKGKDVELRCDPISGHTALYWYRQSLGQGLEFLIYFQGNSAPDKSGLPSDRFSAERTGGSVSTLTIQRTQQEDSAVYLCASSLVSSGLFGNEQFFGPGTRLTVL.

The chain recombines TRBV11-3 with TRBJ2-7; 9 bases align to TRBD2. The CDR3 has 14 amino acids. The trim removed 3 bases at V and 2 bases at J, leaving 2 bases unmatched. The germline V gene has CDR1 SGHNT and CDR2 YENEEA. Written as DNA, the CDR3 is TGTGCCAGCAGCTTTAGCGGGAGCACCTACGAGCAGTACTTC. This gives the protein CASSFSGSTYEQYF.

The chain combines TRBV30 with TRBJ2-1, with 7 bases aligning to TRBD1. J was trimmed by 9 bases and V by 4 bases; bases with no gene match: 12. The germline gives CDR1 GTSNPN, CDR2 SVGIG (reference sequence). There are 14 residues in the CDR3. The CDR3 is CAWKRDSWSGEQFF. CDR3 DNA sequence: TGTGCCTGGAAGAGGGACAGCTGGTCGGGTGAGCAGTTCTTC. Variable domain in full (rest from reference TRBV30 and TRBJ2-1): SQTIHQWPATLVQPVGSPLSLECTVEGTSNPNLYWYRQAAGRGLQLLFYSVGIGQISSEVPQNLSASRPQDRQFILSSKKLLLSDSGFYLCAWKRDSWSGEQFFGPGTRLTVL.

This chain's CDR3 is CASSLAGTPRGIKNIQYF. As DNA, the CDR3 is TGTGCCAGCAGCTTAGCCGGGACACCACGGGGTATCAAAAACATTCAGTACTTC. The V call is TRBV7-9, the J call TRBJ2-4; maybe TRBD1 (6 bases). The length of the CDR3 is 18 residues. Germline CDR1 and CDR2: SEHNR and FQNEAQ (reference sequence). The V gene lost 0 bases and the J gene lost 3 bases, with 18 bases spanning the gap.

CDR3 in amino acids: CASSLRPSGSYEQYF. The CDR3 nucleotides read TGTGCCAGCAGCTTGCGGCCTAGCGGGTCCTACGAGCAGTACTTC. This chain joins TRBV5-4 and TRBJ2-7; the match to TRBD2 covers 8 bases. J gave up 1 base and V 1 base, and 4 bases lay outside the gene matches. There are 15 residues in the CDR3. In germline, CDR1 is SGHNT, CDR2 YYREEE (reference sequence).

The rearrangement joins TRBV6-5 to TRBJ2-3, with 8 bases aligning to TRBD2. The CDR3 is 15 residues long. Trimming took 2 bases from V and 9 from J; bases not matched to a gene: 10. CDR1 is MNHEY and CDR2 is SVGAGI in the germline V gene. The CDR3 reads CASSYGWASGQTQYF. The CDR3 nucleotides are TGTGCCAGCAGTTACGGTTGGGCTAGCGGGCAAACGCAGTATTTT.

This chain links TRBV6-1 with TRBJ2-3; 12 positions agree with TRBD2. The CDR3 covers 17 residues. CDR1 MNHNS and CDR2 SASEGT come from the germline V gene. The junction had 8 bases not matched to a gene; V was cut back by 3 bases and J by 4 bases. The CDR3 bases are TGTGCCAGCAGTGACACGACTAGCGGGAGTCTTTCAGATACGCAGTATTTT. This encodes CASSDTTSGSLSDTQYF.

The CDR3, as DNA: TGTGCCAGTAGTTTACACCGGGACAGGGGAAAAGGCCAGCCCCAGCATTTT. Translating it yields CASSLHRDRGKGQPQHF. The chain combines TRBV19 with TRBJ1-5; 10 bases fit TRBD1. V lost 5 bases and J lost 7; bases outside the gene matches: 14. The CDR3 sequence is 17 residues long. In germline, CDR1 is LNHDA, CDR2 SQIVND (reference sequence).

This rearrangement joins TRBV10-3 to TRBJ1-1; TRBD1 is a possible D gene (6 bases). Germline CDR1 is ENHRY and CDR2 is SYGVKD. The CDR3 totals 15 residues. V lost 4 bases and J lost 6, with 18 bases in between. The CDR3 nucleotides read TGTGCCATCAGTGCGATATCAGGGGTTGAGGCTGAAGCTTTCTTT. Encoded protein: CAISAISGVEAEAFF.

This chain links TRBV21-1 with TRBJ1-5; no check of the table's D call, TRBD1, against the DNA was made. TRBV21-1 is recorded as a pseudogene. The CDR3 runs to 22 residues. This chain's CDR3 is CASRTSARIGLGRGTGNQPQHF. The CDR3 DNA sequence: TGTGCCAGCAGGACAAGCGCAAGGATTGGGCTGGGCAGGGGAACAGGCAATCAGCCCCAGCATTTT.

The V call is TRBV6-6, the J call TRBJ1-3, with TRBD1 matching over 7 bases. Germline V gives CDR1 MNHNY, CDR2 SVGAGI (reference sequence). The CDR3 loop spans 16 amino acids. The junction had 13 bases not matched to a gene; V was cut back by 4 bases and J by 7 bases. CDR3: CASSSSGAGGQNTIYF. The CDR3 region has the DNA TGTGCCAGCAGTTCCTCAGGGGCAGGGGGTCAGAACACCATATATTTT.

This chain links TRBV4-2 with TRBJ2-7, with 8 bases fitting TRBD2. V lost 0 bases to trimming and J lost 2 bases; unmatched junction nucleotides: 6. Germline V gene lookup returns CDR1 LGHNA and CDR2 YNFKEQ. This CDR3 region has 16 residues. The CDR3 is CASSQELAEGPYEQYF. Written as DNA, the CDR3 is TGTGCCAGCAGCCAAGAACTAGCGGAAGGCCCCTACGAGCAGTACTTC.

The chain carries TRBV7-2 and TRBJ1-6; D gene unclear. There are 13 residues in the CDR3. V shed 2 bases and J shed 8 bases, with 7 bases lying between them. Germline V lookup: CDR1 SGHTA, CDR2 FQGNSA. The CDR3 is CASSLRVDSPLHF. For the CDR3, the DNA is TGTGCCAGCAGCTTACGTGTCGATTCACCCCTCCACTTT.